Presented here are 16 T cell receptor beta chains from one specimen sequenced in a study of cytomegalovirus exposure and HLA in healthy donors. PCR used 60 Vbeta primers and 13 Jbeta primers. TCRdb's copy holds only in-frame clones and misses some; the assay was immunoSEQ multiplex PCR. The table shows tens of thousands of clones, with approximately 78% occurring only once. Input material: PBMCs. The source of these receptors is a woman aged 30 to 39 in good health and CMV-seronegative.

This sequence joins TRBV11-2 and TRBJ1-2, with a possible D match to TRBD1 (5 bases). V lost 1 base and J lost 6, with 9 bases in between. Germline-derived CDR1 and CDR2 are SGHAT and FQNNGV. The CDR3 extends over 13 amino acids. The CDR3 spells CASSLGRADGYTF. The CDR3 nucleotides are TGTGCCAGCAGCTTAGGCAGGGCCGATGGCTACACCTTC.

A remark on this clone: The conserved closing phenylalanine or tryptophan is absent in this CDR3, likely reflecting a read error. The rearrangement joins TRBV19 to TRBJ1-6, with D perhaps TRBD1 (5 bases). The CDR3 sequence is 16 residues long. The germline CDR1 and CDR2 sequences are LNHDA and SQIVND (reference sequence). V lost 4 bases, J lost 5 bases, and 15 bases lay in between. CDR3 DNA sequence: TGTGCCAGTAGTAAGGGGCAGCTGGGAAATAATTCACCCCTCCACTCT. Translating it yields CASSKGQLGNNSPLHS.

The chain combines TRBV27 with TRBJ2-7; 9 bases are a match to TRBD1. J lost 4 bases, V lost 5 bases, and 12 bases had no gene match. The germline V gene has CDR1 MNHEY and CDR2 SMNVEV (reference sequence). The CDR3 loop spans 16 amino acids. The CDR3 loop reads CASSLTGGLSQYEQYF. CDR3 DNA sequence: TGTGCCAGCAGTCTGACAGGGGGGCTATCTCAGTACGAGCAGTACTTC.

The chain is built from TRBV6-1 and TRBJ1-3; unclear D gene. This CDR3 has 15 residues. Trimming left V 0 bases short and J 0 bases short, with 6 bases between. CDR1 MNHNS and CDR2 SASEGT come from the germline V gene. This CDR3 reads CASSEAADSGNTIYF. In DNA, the CDR3 is TGTGCCAGCAGTGAAGCTGCAGACTCTGGAAACACCATATATTTT.

This rearrangement joins TRBV18 to TRBJ1-1; perhaps TRBD1 as D (5 bases). Trimming took 6 bases from V and 3 from J, leaving 14 bases between them. The CDR3 is 14 residues long. Looked up from germline, CDR1 is KGHSH and CDR2 is LQKENI. CDR3 region: CASSPGGVYTEAFF. CDR3 nucleotide sequence: TGTGCCAGCTCCCCCGGGGGGGTTTACACTGAAGCTTTCTTT.

This chain links TRBV19 with TRBJ2-2; D possibly corresponds to TRBD1 (5 bases). Trimming removed 4 bases at V and 4 bases at J, with 10 bases between. Germline V lookup: CDR1 LNHDA, CDR2 SQIVND (reference sequence). This CDR3 is 14 amino acids long. CDR3 residues: CASSRQGTTGELFF. DNA for the CDR3: TGTGCCAGTAGTAGGCAGGGTACCACCGGGGAGCTGTTTTTT.

CDR3 in amino acids: CASRDRGNTRMSDTQYF. CDR3 bases: TGTGCCAGCAGGGACAGGGGAAATACGAGGATGTCAGATACGCAGTATTTT. The chain has TRBV5-5 and TRBJ2-3, with 9 bases identical to TRBD1. Germline V gene data show CDR1 as SGHKS and CDR2 as YYEKEE (reference sequence). The CDR3 totals 17 residues. The V segment lost 5 bases and the J segment 4 bases; nucleotides outside the gene matches: 14.

This clone has just a few counts. This chain links TRBV19 with TRBJ1-6, with TRBD1 matching 9 bases. Germline values: CDR1 LNHDA, CDR2 SQIVND (reference sequence). V lost 4 bases and J lost 6; bases outside the gene matches: 4. The CDR3 totals 15 residues. CDR3 loop: CASSTQDRGNSPLHF. CDR3 DNA: TGTGCCAGTAGTACCCAGGACAGGGGTAATTCACCCCTCCACTTT.

This clone turned up a few times. The CDR3, as DNA: TGTGCCAGCAGTGAAGCGACGCGGATTTTCATGAACACTGAAGCTTTCTTT. Its translation: CASSEATRIFMNTEAFF. The gene calls are TRBV6-1 and TRBJ1-1; D gene unclear. This CDR3 spans 17 amino acids. With 0 bases removed from V and 0 bases from J, the gap between germline ends came to 14 bases. The germline CDR1 and CDR2 sequences are MNHNS and SASEGT.

The chain employs TRBV9 and TRBJ2-3, with TRBD1 as a possible D gene (5 bases). This CDR3 is built from 12 residues. Germline CDR1 reads SGDLS; CDR2 reads YYNGEE. Trimming took off 1 base at V and 11 bases at J, with 11 bases between the two ends. CDR3 in amino acids: CASSVRAGMQYF. The CDR3 bases are TGTGCCAGCAGCGTAAGGGCAGGGATGCAGTATTTT.

The rearrangement uses TRBV5-6 and TRBJ2-1; maybe TRBD1 (6 bases). The CDR3 loop spans 16 amino acids. In germline, CDR1 is SGHDT, CDR2 YYEEEE. Trimming took 4 bases from V and 0 from J, leaving 14 bases between them. This CDR3 reads CASSARQEISYNEQFF. CDR3 coding DNA: TGTGCCAGCAGCGCAAGACAGGAGATCTCCTACAATGAGCAGTTCTTC.

V and J are TRBV7-6 and TRBJ1-4; 11 nucleotides agree with TRBD1. The CDR3 consists of 15 residues. Germline CDR1 is SGHVS and CDR2 is FNYEAQ. Losses at the gene ends were 4 bases for V and 6 bases for J; bases not matched to a gene: 4. The CDR3 DNA reads as TGTGCCAGCAGCTCGCTGGGACAGGGGGATGAAAAACTGTTTTTT. Its translation: CASSSLGQGDEKLFF.

The chain has TRBV6-5 and TRBJ1-2; D ambiguous. In germline, CDR1 is MNHEY, CDR2 SVGAGI. V was cut by 6 bases and J by 1 base, with 6 bases left in between. This CDR3 region has 12 residues. CDR3 residues: CASREHNYGYTF. For the CDR3, the DNA is TGTGCCAGCAGGGAGCATAACTATGGCTACACCTTC.

V and J are TRBV9 and TRBJ2-7; 9 bases are shared with TRBD1. Germline CDR1 and CDR2: SGDLS and YYNGEE. This CDR3 comprises 16 residues. With 0 bases clipped from V and 12 bases from J, the junction kept 16 bases outside the gene matches. The CDR3, as DNA: TGTGCCAGCAGCGTAGGGGACCACCGGGGACAGGGCAGGGTGTACTTC. This sequence encodes CASSVGDHRGQGRVYF.

V and J are TRBV11-2 and TRBJ2-1; 12 nucleotides match TRBD2. The CDR3 extends over 17 amino acids. V was clipped by 0 bases and J by 6 bases; unmatched bases: 6. Germline V CDR1 and CDR2: SGHAT, FQNNGV. CDR3 amino acids: CASSLEASGGAGNEQFF. The CDR3 DNA follows: TGTGCCAGCAGCTTAGAGGCTAGCGGGGGGGCCGGCAATGAGCAGTTCTTC. The full variable domain, with the rest looked up from reference TRBV11-2 and TRBJ2-1, is EAGVAQSPRYKIIEKRQSVAFWCNPISGHATLYWYQQILGQGPKLLIQFQNNGVVDDSQLPKDRFSAERLKGVDSTLKIQPAKLEDSAVYLCASSLEASGGAGNEQFFGPGTRLTVL.

The J gene is TRBJ1-1, the V gene TRBV19; tentatively, D is TRBD1 (6 bases). The CDR3 length is 14 residues. Germline-derived CDR1 and CDR2 are LNHDA and SQIVND (reference sequence). Trimming stripped 4 bases from V and 3 bases from J, with 12 bases between. The DNA for the CDR3 is TGTGCCAGTAGTAGGGGGCTTCGGTACACTGAAGCTTTCTTT. Translating gives CASSRGLRYTEAFF.